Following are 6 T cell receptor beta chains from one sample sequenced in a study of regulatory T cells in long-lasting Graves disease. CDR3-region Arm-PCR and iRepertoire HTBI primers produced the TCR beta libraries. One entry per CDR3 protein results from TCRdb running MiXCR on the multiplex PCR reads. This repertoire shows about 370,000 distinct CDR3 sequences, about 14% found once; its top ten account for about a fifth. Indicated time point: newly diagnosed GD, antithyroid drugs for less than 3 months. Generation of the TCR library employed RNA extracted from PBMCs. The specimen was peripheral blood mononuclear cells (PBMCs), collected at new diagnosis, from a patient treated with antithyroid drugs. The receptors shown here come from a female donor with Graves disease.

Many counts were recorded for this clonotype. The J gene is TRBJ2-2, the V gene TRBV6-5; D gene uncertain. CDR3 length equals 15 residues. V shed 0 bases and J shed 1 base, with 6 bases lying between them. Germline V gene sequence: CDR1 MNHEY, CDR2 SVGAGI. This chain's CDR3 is CASSYSIGNTGELFF. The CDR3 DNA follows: TGTGCCAGCAGTTACTCGATCGGGAACACCGGGGAGCTGTTTTTT.

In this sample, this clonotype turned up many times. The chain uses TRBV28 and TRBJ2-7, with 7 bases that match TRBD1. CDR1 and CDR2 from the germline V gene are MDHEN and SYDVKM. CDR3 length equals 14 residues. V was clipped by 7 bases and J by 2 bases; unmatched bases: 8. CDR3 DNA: TGTGCCAGCACCCCGACAGGGCCCCCCTACGAGCAGTACTTC. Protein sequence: CASTPTGPPYEQYF.

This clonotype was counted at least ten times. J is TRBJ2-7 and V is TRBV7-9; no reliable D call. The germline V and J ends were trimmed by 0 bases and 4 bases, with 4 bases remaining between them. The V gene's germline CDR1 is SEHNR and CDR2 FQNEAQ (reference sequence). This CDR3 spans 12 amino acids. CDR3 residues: CASSLAEYEQYF. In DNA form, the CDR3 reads TGTGCCAGCAGCTTAGCAGAGTACGAGCAGTACTTC.

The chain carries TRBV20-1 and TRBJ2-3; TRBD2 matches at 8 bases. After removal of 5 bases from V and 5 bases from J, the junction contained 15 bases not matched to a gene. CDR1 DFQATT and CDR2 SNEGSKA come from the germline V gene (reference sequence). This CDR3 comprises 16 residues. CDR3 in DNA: TGCAGTGCTGACTTAAGGGCCGGACTAGCTGGAGATACGCAGTATTTT. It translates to CSADLRAGLAGDTQYF.

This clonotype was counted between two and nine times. The CDR3 DNA sequence: TGTGCCAGCAGCGCTACCACGGGACCGCAAGAGACCCAGTACTTC. Encoded protein: CASSATTGPQETQYF. The J gene is TRBJ2-5, the V gene TRBV2; D is tentatively TRBD1 or TRBD2 (5 bases each). Germline-derived CDR1 and CDR2 are SNHLY and FYNNEI. Trimming cost V 6 bases and J 2 bases, with 16 bases left between them. The CDR3 runs 15 residues.

The CDR3 spells CASSRRTSGINTDTQYF. The CDR3 DNA reads as TGTGCCAGCAGCCGACGGACTAGCGGGATTAACACAGATACGCAGTATTTT. The chain uses TRBV7-2 and TRBJ2-3; 12 bases align to TRBD2. This CDR3 has 17 amino acids. The germline V gene has CDR1 SGHTA and CDR2 FQGNSA. Trimming at V came to 5 bases and at J to 2 bases, leaving 8 bases not matched to a gene.